Detailed here is one T cell receptor beta chain. CDR3 size: 17 residues. V lost 2 bases and J lost 0, with 17 bases in between. Germline values: CDR1 MNHEY, CDR2 SVGEGT. Authors' processing steps: Reference gene primers were amplified, and this amplification served to estimate nucleated cell counts. Only in-frame clones appear in the TCRdb table, and some are missing; sequencing was by immunoSEQ multiplex PCR. That table gives V, J and clone size, and the DNA gave D and trimming. The sample consists of about 270,000 clones, about nine tenths of them appearing once. The data stem from a study of blood T cell repertoires in COVID-19. Study background: Acute and convalescent COVID-19 specimens originated in the United States, Italy and Spain. PBMCs, B-cell-depleted T cells, or T cells were the source of the cDNA or gDNA that made up the material.

The genes are TRBV6-2 or TRBV6-3 and TRBJ2-7; maybe TRBD1 (6 bases). The clonotype comes from a man between 35 and 55 years old who had recovered from COVID-19. Sequencing input: peripheral blood. CDR3 amino acids: CASSYQPQTTGSYEQYF. As DNA, the CDR3 is TGTGCCAGCAGTTACCAGCCTCAAACGACAGGCTCCTACGAGCAGTACTTC.